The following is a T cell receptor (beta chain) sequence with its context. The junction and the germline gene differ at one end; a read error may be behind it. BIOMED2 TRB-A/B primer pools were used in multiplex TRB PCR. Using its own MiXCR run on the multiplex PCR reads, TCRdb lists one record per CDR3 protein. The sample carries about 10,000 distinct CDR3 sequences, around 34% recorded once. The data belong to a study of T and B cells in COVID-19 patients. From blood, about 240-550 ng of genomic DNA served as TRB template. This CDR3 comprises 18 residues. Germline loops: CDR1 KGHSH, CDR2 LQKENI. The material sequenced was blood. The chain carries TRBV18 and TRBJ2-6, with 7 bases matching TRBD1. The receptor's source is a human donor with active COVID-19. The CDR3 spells CTSSHRGTGSGGANVLTF. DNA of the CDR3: TGTACCAGCTCACACAGGGGCACCGGGTCCGGTGGGGCCAACGTCCTGACTTTC.